The 24 T cell receptor beta chains in this list originate from one sample, sequenced in a study of T cell responses to AZD1222 COVID-19 vaccine. Libraries were prepared by immunoSEQ multiplex PCR; TCRdb keeps only in-frame clonotypes and omits some of them. The sample includes fewer than 110,000 clones, 90% seen only once; the top ten take about 5%. Sequencing was performed on peripheral blood, taken on day 0 of AZD1222 vaccination. These receptors originate from an adult in good health.

J is TRBJ2-3 and V is TRBV5-1; D perhaps matches TRBD2 (6 bases). Trimming cost V 3 bases and J 1 base, with 6 bases left between them. Germline-derived CDR1 and CDR2 are SGHRS and YFSETQ. The CDR3 is 13 amino acids. Here the CDR3 reads CASSSGGTDTQYF. The DNA for the CDR3 is TGCGCCAGCAGCTCGGGAGGCACAGATACGCAGTATTTT.

The rearrangement uses TRBV27 and TRBJ1-2; D is uncertain. The V gene's germline CDR1 is MNHEY and CDR2 SMNVEV (reference sequence). The CDR3 contains 16 residues. The V and J ends lost 4 bases and 2 bases respectively, with 17 bases between them. CDR3 in amino acids: CASSSAPVVRNYGYTF. CDR3 DNA sequence: TGTGCCAGCAGTTCAGCCCCAGTGGTCCGCAACTATGGCTACACCTTC.

This chain connects TRBV10-3 to TRBJ1-1; D not certain. Germline V gene data show CDR1 as ENHRY and CDR2 as SYGVKD. The CDR3 runs 12 residues. With 2 bases removed from V and 7 bases from J, the gap between germline ends came to 8 bases. Here the CDR3 reads CAISETDIEAFF. CDR3 sequence (DNA): TGTGCCATCAGTGAGACCGACATTGAAGCTTTCTTT.

The chain carries TRBV28 and TRBJ1-5; 8 nucleotides align to TRBD1. The germline V gene encodes CDR1 MDHEN and CDR2 SYDVKM. The J segment lost 7 bases and the V segment lost 8 bases, leaving 4 bases of the junction unmatched. CDR3 length equals 12 residues. In nucleotides, the CDR3 is TGTGCCAGCCAGGGGGCTTGGCAGCCCCAGCATTTT. It codes for CASQGAWQPQHF. Supplemented by reference TRBV28 and TRBJ1-5, the full variable domain reads DVKVTQSSRYLVKRTGEKVFLECVQDMDHENMFWYRQDPGLGLRLIYFSYDVKMKEKGDIPEGYSVSREKKERFSLILESASTNQTSMYLCASQGAWQPQHFGDGTRLSIL.

This rearrangement joins TRBV7-9 to TRBJ2-3; the match to TRBD1 covers 7 bases. CDR1 is SEHNR and CDR2 is FQNEAQ in the germline V gene (reference sequence). The CDR3 covers 13 residues. V lost 6 bases to trimming and J lost 5 bases; unmatched junction nucleotides: 5. The CDR3 nucleotides read TGTGCCAGCAGTGCTACAGGGGTAGATACGCAGTATTTT. This gives the protein CASSATGVDTQYF.

The chain couples TRBV19 to TRBJ2-1, with 10 bases matching TRBD2. The germline gives CDR1 LNHDA, CDR2 SQIVND (reference sequence). The V gene end was trimmed by 3 bases and the J gene end by 7 bases; junction bases not matched to a gene: 6. The CDR3 contains 15 residues. The CDR3 sequence: CASSILAGEWNEQFF. The DNA for the CDR3 is TGTGCCAGTAGTATTCTAGCGGGGGAGTGGAATGAGCAGTTCTTC.

The chain carries TRBV6-5 and TRBJ1-5, with 12 bases that match TRBD1. The CDR3 covers 15 residues. Germline V lookup: CDR1 MNHEY, CDR2 SVGAGI. Trimming took 2 bases from V and 9 from J; bases not matched to a gene: 5. The CDR3 region has the DNA TGTGCCAGCAGTTACCGGGACAGGGGGCATTGGCCCCAGCATTTT. Amino acids: CASSYRDRGHWPQHF.

The gene calls are TRBV3-1 (or the pseudogene TRBV3-2) and TRBJ1-5; a weak D match, TRBD1 (5 bases). The CDR3 sequence is 14 residues long. Trimming shortened V by 0 bases and J by 7 bases, and 10 bases separated the two germline ends. Per the germline V gene, CDR1 is LGHDT and CDR2 is YNNKEL (reference sequence). CDR3 coding DNA: TGTGCCAGCAGCCAAGACAACAGGAACCAGCCCCAGCATTTT. It is translated as CASSQDNRNQPQHF.

The V gene is TRBV5-6, the J gene TRBJ2-2, with a tentative D call TRBD1 (6 bases). The CDR3 runs to 15 residues. The germline gives CDR1 SGHDT, CDR2 YYEEEE. Trimming took off 3 bases at V and 4 bases at J, with 13 bases between the two ends. The CDR3 DNA sequence: TGTGCCAGCAGCTCAAGGACAGTAACCACCGGGGAGCTGTTTTTT. Translation: CASSSRTVTTGELFF.

V usage is TRBV6-1 and J usage is TRBJ2-6, with D tentatively TRBD2 (5 bases). This CDR3 is built from 16 residues. V dropped 3 bases and J dropped 2 bases, with 11 bases sitting between them. CDR1 is MNHNS and CDR2 is SASEGT in the germline V gene. The CDR3 DNA reads TGTGCCAGCAGTGAGGAAGAGGGTGCTGGGGCCAACGTCCTGACTTTC. The encoded protein is CASSEEEGAGANVLTF.

The CDR3 DNA is TGTGCCAGCAGCACAGGGACAGGGGGCGCGTCCCAAGCTTTCTTT. Residues: CASSTGTGGASQAFF. The chain couples TRBV7-3 to TRBJ1-1; 12 bases are shared with TRBD1. Germline trimming cut 5 bases from V and 9 bases from J; bases unmatched to any gene: 10. There are 15 residues in the CDR3. Germline V lookup: CDR1 SGHTA, CDR2 FQGTGA.

The genes are TRBV19 and TRBJ2-5; no reliable D call. The CDR3 spans 13 residues. Trimming removed 3 bases at V and 1 base at J, with 6 bases between. CDR1 LNHDA and CDR2 SQIVND come from the germline V gene (reference sequence). CDR3 nucleotide sequence: TGTGCCAGTAGTATGGTCTTCCAAGAGACCCAGTACTTC. Protein sequence: CASSMVFQETQYF. Full variable domain (remainder filled in from reference TRBV19 and TRBJ2-5): DGGITQSPKYLFRKEGQNVTLSCEQNLNHDAMYWYRQDPGQGLRLIYYSQIVNDFQKGDIAEGYSVSREKKESFPLTVTSAQKNPTAFYLCASSMVFQETQYFGPGTRLLVL.

The gene calls are TRBV28 and TRBJ2-7; D possibly matches TRBD1 or TRBD2 (5 bases each). CDR3 length equals 13 residues. Germline CDR1 and CDR2: MDHEN and SYDVKM. V lost 6 bases and J 6 bases, leaving 15 bases between the germline ends. This CDR3 is CASSIRGGIEQYF. The CDR3 nucleotides read TGTGCCAGCAGCATCCGTGGGGGTATCGAGCAGTACTTC.

The V call is TRBV4-2, the J call TRBJ2-1, with 11 bases matching TRBD2. The V segment lost 5 bases and the J segment 6 bases; nucleotides outside the gene matches: 6. Germline V CDR1 and CDR2: LGHNA, YNFKEQ. There are 15 residues in the CDR3. This CDR3 reads CASSRGTSGGNEQFF. The CDR3, as DNA: TGTGCCAGCAGCAGAGGGACTAGCGGCGGCAATGAGCAGTTCTTC.

As DNA, the CDR3 is TGTGCCAGCAGCTGGCCGGGAAACTATGGCTACACCTTC. As protein: CASSWPGNYGYTF. The chain couples TRBV5-8 to TRBJ1-2; D remains unclear. The CDR3 has 13 amino acids. V shed 3 bases and J shed 2 bases, with 8 bases lying between them. The V gene's germline CDR1 is SGHTS and CDR2 YDEGEE. The full variable domain, in which reference TRBV5-8 and TRBJ1-2 provide the parts outside the CDR3, is EAGVTQSPTHLIKTRGQQATLRCSPISGHTSVYWYQQALGLGLQFLLWYDEGEERNRGNFPPRFSGRQFPNYSSELNVNALELEDSALYLCASSWPGNYGYTFGSGTRLTVV.

The V gene is TRBV28, the J gene TRBJ1-5; D may be TRBD1 (6 bases). The CDR3 contains 16 residues. Trimming took off 7 bases at V and 7 bases at J, with 23 bases between the two ends. CDR1 and CDR2 (germline): MDHEN, SYDVKM. In DNA form, the CDR3 reads TGTGCCAGCAAACTTCGGCCGGGGGCCCTACGACAGCCCCAGCATTTT. Residues: CASKLRPGALRQPQHF.

CDR3 region: CASSRFRTGTSGYNEQFF. DNA for the CDR3: TGTGCCAGCAGCCGATTTAGAACCGGGACTAGCGGGTACAATGAGCAGTTCTTC. This chain joins TRBV3-1 (or the pseudogene TRBV3-2) and TRBJ2-1; TRBD2 aligns across 12 bases. The CDR3 extends over 18 amino acids. J was trimmed by 4 bases and V by 4 bases; bases with no gene match: 11. Germline V lookup: CDR1 LGHDT, CDR2 YNNKEL (reference sequence).

The chain links TRBV14 to TRBJ2-1; the D is unclear. The CDR3 is 16 residues long. The ends were cut back, 1 base at V and 6 bases at J, with 16 bases in the middle. The germline gives CDR1 SGHDN, CDR2 FVKESK. The CDR3 DNA sequence: TGTGCCAGCAGCCAAGCCGAGGAGCTTTGGGTCAATGAGCAGTTCTTC. Protein: CASSQAEELWVNEQFF.

The gene calls are TRBV7-9 and TRBJ1-1, with D perhaps matching TRBD1 (6 bases). This CDR3 is built from 16 residues. With 4 bases removed from V and 6 bases from J, the gap between germline ends came to 21 bases. Per germline, CDR1 SEHNR and CDR2 FQNEAQ (reference sequence). The CDR3 reads CASSSTHEGDLSEAFF. The DNA of the CDR3 is TGTGCCAGCAGCTCCACCCACGAGGGGGATTTGTCTGAAGCTTTCTTT.

The chain has TRBV28 and TRBJ1-1, with D possibly matching TRBD1 (6 bases). The length of the CDR3 is 14 residues. CDR1 and CDR2 from the germline V gene are MDHEN and SYDVKM. Trimming took off 3 bases at V and 3 bases at J, with 11 bases between the two ends. CDR3 sequence: CASSLAGADTEAFF. The CDR3 DNA is TGTGCCAGCAGTTTGGCAGGGGCTGACACTGAAGCTTTCTTT.

The chain carries TRBV5-4 and TRBJ2-2, with D tentatively TRBD1 (5 bases). Between the trimmed V and J ends, which lost 4 bases and 1 base, there was a span of 11 bases. The CDR3 runs to 15 residues. Germline V gives CDR1 SGHNT, CDR2 YYREEE (reference sequence). The CDR3 here is CASSVPTGNTGELFF. CDR3 nucleotides: TGTGCCAGCAGCGTACCCACAGGGAACACCGGGGAGCTGTTTTTT.

CDR3 protein: CASSLLGRLGRETQYF. The CDR3 DNA reads as TGTGCCAGCAGCTTATTAGGGCGACTAGGCCGGGAGACCCAGTACTTC. J is TRBJ2-5 and V is TRBV7-9, with D perhaps TRBD2 (6 bases). CDR1 and CDR2 from the germline V gene are SEHNR and FQNEAQ (reference sequence). This CDR3 contains 16 residues. The germline V and J ends were trimmed by 2 bases and 5 bases, with 18 bases remaining between them.

The chain joins TRBV19 to TRBJ1-5; 7 nucleotides match TRBD1. The CDR3 contains 14 residues. V was pared by 10 bases and J by 3 bases, with 9 bases of the junction left unmatched. Germline values: CDR1 LNHDA, CDR2 SQIVND (reference sequence). The CDR3 sequence: CATRGTVVNQPQHF. CDR3 bases: TGTGCCACTAGGGGGACAGTGGTCAATCAGCCCCAGCATTTT.

This clone was detected once. V is TRBV7-2 and J is TRBJ2-7, with D perhaps assigned TRBD1 or TRBD2 (5 bases each). V was pared by 3 bases and J by 4 bases, with 16 bases between. CDR1 SGHTA and CDR2 FQGNSA come from the germline V gene. The CDR3 contains 15 residues. The CDR3 DNA reads TGTGCCAGCAGCTTGGGGTACGGGGCCTATTACGAGCAGTACTTC. It yields the protein CASSLGYGAYYEQYF.